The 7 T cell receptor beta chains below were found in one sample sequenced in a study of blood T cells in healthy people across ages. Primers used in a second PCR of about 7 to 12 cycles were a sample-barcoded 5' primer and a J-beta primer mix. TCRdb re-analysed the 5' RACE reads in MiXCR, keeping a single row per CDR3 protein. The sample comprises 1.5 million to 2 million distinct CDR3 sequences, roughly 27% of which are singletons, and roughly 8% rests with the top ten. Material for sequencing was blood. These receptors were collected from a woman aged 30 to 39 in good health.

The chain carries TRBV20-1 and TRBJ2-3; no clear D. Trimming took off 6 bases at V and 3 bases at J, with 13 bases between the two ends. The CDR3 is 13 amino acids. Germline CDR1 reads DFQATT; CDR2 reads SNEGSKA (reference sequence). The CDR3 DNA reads TGCAGTGCCCCATCAACGAGAACAGATACGCAGTATTTT. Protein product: CSAPSTRTDTQYF.

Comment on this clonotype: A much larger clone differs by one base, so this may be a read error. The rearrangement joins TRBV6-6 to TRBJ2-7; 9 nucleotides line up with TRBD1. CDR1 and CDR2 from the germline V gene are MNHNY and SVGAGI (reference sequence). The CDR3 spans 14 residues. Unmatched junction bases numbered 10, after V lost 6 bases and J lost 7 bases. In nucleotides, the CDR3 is TGTGCCAGCAGCATGACAGGGGGATACAATGAGCAGTACTTC. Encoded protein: CASSMTGGYNEQYF.

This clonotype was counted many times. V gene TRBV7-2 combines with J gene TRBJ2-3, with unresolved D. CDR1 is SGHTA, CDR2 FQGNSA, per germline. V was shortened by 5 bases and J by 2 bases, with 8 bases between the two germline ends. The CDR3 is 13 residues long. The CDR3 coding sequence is TGTGCCAGCAGCAAGACATACACAGATACGCAGTATTTT. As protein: CASSKTYTDTQYF.

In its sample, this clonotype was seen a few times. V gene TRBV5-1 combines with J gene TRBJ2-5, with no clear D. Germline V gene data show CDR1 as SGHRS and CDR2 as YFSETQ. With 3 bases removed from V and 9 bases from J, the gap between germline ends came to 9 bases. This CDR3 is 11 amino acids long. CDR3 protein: CASSSISAQYF. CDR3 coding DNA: TGCGCCAGCAGCTCCATTTCGGCCCAGTACTTC. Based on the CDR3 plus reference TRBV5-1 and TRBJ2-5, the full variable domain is KAGVTQTPRYLIKTRGQQVTLSCSPISGHRSVSWYQQTPGQGLQFLFEYFSETQRNKGNFPGRFSGRQFSNSRSEMNVSTLELGDSALYLCASSSISAQYFGPGTRLLVL.

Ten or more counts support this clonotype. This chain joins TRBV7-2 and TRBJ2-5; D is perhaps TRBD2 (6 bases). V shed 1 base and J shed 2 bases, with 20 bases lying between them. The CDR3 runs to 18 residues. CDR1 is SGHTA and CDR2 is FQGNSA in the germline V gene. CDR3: CASSLGILAGQVQETQYF. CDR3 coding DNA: TGTGCCAGCAGCTTAGGGATTTTGGCGGGGCAGGTTCAAGAGACCCAGTACTTC.

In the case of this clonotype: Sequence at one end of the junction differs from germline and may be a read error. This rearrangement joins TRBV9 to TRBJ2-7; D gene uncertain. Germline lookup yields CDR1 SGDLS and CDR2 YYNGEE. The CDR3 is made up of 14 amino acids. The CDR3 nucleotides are TGTGCCGGCAGCCCCGGGCCGGGTTCCTACGAGCAGTACTTC. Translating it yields CAGSPGPGSYEQYF. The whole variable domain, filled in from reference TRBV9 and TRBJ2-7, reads DSGVTQTPKHLITATGQRVTLRCSPRSGDLSVYWYQQSLDQGLQFLIQYYNGEERAKGNILERFSAQQFPDLHSELNLSSLELGDSALYFCAGSPGPGSYEQYFGPGTRLTVT.

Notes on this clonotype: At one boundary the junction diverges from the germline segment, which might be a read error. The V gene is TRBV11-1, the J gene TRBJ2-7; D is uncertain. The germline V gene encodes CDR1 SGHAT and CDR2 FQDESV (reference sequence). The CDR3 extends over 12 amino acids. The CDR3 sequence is CDSSLRAYEQYF. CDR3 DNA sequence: TGTGACAGCAGCTTAAGGGCCTACGAGCAGTACTTC.